The T cell receptor (beta chain) described here comes from a study of blood T cells in healthy people across ages (dated by TCRdb to the mid-2010s). At the level of the whole study: In model experiments, template switching captured about one uniquely barcoded TCR beta cDNA molecule for every two T cells. To track age-related changes in TCR beta repertoire diversity, the study relied on deep sequencing normalized with unique cDNA molecular identifiers. Donors were grouped into four age groups: young (average 16 years), middle-aged (around 39), aged (approximately 67) and long-lived (roughly 80). Donors of different ages were randomly distributed across sequencing lanes to avoid experimental bias. Two additional independent replicas of 1 million unique cDNA reads from the same blood draw were analyzed for two donors (one aged 18 to 30 and one aged 80 or older). What the work shows at the level of the full study, not this receptor alone: Donor CMV infection status was unknown, potentially confounding age-related changes in expanded clonotypes. Total diversity estimates from one million sequenced T cells were considered lower bounds and underestimates. The percentage of naive T cells measured by flow cytometry correlated strongly with observed TCR beta diversity. Since profiling was done on bulk unsorted PBMCs, naive and antigen-experienced compartments could not be conclusively compared. As age increased, observed TCR beta diversity per million T cells dropped in a roughly linear way, and a significant reduction was already evident by age 40. Compared with the aged group, the long-lived group had more naive CD4+ T cells, fewer expanded clones and increased TCR diversity, suggesting age selection.

The receptor library was made with 5' RACE. Sequencing was performed on an Illumina HiSeq 2500. The second PCR ran for roughly 6 to 11 cycles and used a J-beta primer mix along with a sample-barcoded 5' primer. Each TCR beta cDNA molecule received a unique molecular identifier from a template-switch 5' adaptor carrying 12 random nucleotides. At least 3 million CDR3-containing paired-end reads were obtained from each sample. All of the RNA was converted into first-strand cDNA using the Mint cDNA synthesis kit, with a TRBC-specific oligonucleotide serving as the primer. Following uracil-DNA glycosylase treatment, all cDNA underwent a first 18-cycle PCR with the universal primers M1SS and BC2_uni_R. In the authors' own workflow: Each sample was normalized by randomly selecting 1 million high-quality reads, each carrying a distinct molecular identifier. Reads with shared molecular identifiers were discarded instead of being binned into consensus sequences. MiTCR, with a Q25 quality threshold and the strictest error-elimination algorithm, was used for CDR3 identification, clonotype clustering and error correction. Lower-bound total TCR beta diversity was estimated with a nonparametric unseen species model using Euler transformation. TCRdb cleaned the public reads at Q25 with fastp, built clones with MiXCR and kept in-frame beta chains. Each CDR3 protein appears once, grouped with its most common genes and DNA. TCRdb's processing, not the study's, gives the V and J calls here. In all, the sample holds 730,000 or so distinct CDR3 sequences, and more than 40% of those were seen once. 20% to 25% of the sample is taken by the ten largest.

The donors were roughly 39 Caucasian individuals from Russia, aged roughly 6 to 90 years, who were systemically healthy. Each donor gave 9 to 10 milliliters of peripheral blood, collected into EDTA-treated Vacutainer tubes. Ficoll-Paque density-gradient centrifugation was used to isolate PBMCs, with at least 7 million obtained per sample. Total RNA, at least 6 micrograms per sample, was extracted from PBMCs with Trizol reagent. For every donor, an aliquot of PBMCs went through flow cytometry to measure the percentages of naive CD45RAhigh/CD27high T cells. The V end gives up 1 base and the J end 7 bases, leaving 4 bases in the junction not matched to a gene. Reading from cysteine to phenylalanine, the CDR3 counts 13 amino acids. Only CDR3 DNA remains: 39 bases, in frame from the first base. CDR1 SGHTA and CDR2 FQGNSA were looked up in the germline V gene. In the case of this clonotype: This clone's antigen is unknown. Base qualities are not recorded, but no much larger clone differs from it by a single base.

This chain is built from TRBV7-2 and TRBJ2-7; 7 junctional bases match TRBD1. Sequencing input: blood. This sequence was found in a woman aged 55-70 years in good health. The bases read TGTGCCAGCAGCTTAGAATTACAGGGGGAGCAGTACTTC. Its protein product is CASSLELQGEQYF.